This T cell receptor beta chain was observed in a study of sequential checkpoint blockade in melanoma. At the level of the study: Both treatment sequences were followed by maintenance nivolumab.

Treatment given: randomized to nivolumab then ipilimumab (arm A) or the reverse (arm B). Live CD3+CD8+ CD19− CD56− cells were sorted from PBMCs. Trimming removed 9 bases from V and 0 bases from J, with 17 bases in between. From germline, CDR1 is MGHRA and CDR2 YSYEKL. CDR3 length: 16 amino acids. Profiled with immunoSEQ multiplex PCR; TCRdb holds only in-frame clones, not every one. Of 5,700 or so clones listed, about 59% were seen once; the top ten hold around 45%. The V and J genes are TRBV4-1 and TRBJ2-2, with a possible D match to TRBD2 (5 bases). The material was CD8+ T cells sorted from blood (inferred from file names), obtained from a patient given nivolumab and ipilimumab in sequence. This TCR was sampled from a human donor with melanoma. The CDR3 sequence is CASRPGGFANTGELFF. The CDR3 DNA is TGCGCCAGTAGGCCCGGCGGGTTCGCGAACACCGGGGAGCTGTTTTTT.